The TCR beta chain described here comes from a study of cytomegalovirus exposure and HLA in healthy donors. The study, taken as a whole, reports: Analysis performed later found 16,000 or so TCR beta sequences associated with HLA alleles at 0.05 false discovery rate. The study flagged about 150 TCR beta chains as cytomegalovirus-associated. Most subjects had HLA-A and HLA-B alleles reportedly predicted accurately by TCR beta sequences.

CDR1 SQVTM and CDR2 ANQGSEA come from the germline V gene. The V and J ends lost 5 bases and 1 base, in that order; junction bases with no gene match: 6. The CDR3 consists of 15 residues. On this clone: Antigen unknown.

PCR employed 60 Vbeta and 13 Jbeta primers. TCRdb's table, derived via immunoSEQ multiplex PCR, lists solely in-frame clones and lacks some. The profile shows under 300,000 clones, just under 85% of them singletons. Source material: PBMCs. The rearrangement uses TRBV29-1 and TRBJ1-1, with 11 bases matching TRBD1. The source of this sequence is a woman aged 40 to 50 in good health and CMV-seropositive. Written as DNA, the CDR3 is TGCAGCGTTCGGGGGACAGGGGGAACGAACACTGAAGCTTTCTTT. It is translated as CSVRGTGGTNTEAFF.